This T cell receptor beta chain stems from a study of shared clonotypes between healthy human individuals. Notes on the study in general: It was observed that approximately 5% of naive CD4 clonotypes were shared across a few donors.

Naive-designated CD8 cells lacked CD45RO, were positively enriched for CCR7, and omitted terminally differentiated effector memory CD45RA+ cells. Germline V gene sequence: CDR1 MNHEY, CDR2 SMNVEV (reference sequence). There are 19 residues in the CDR3. The J segment lost 9 bases and the V segment lost 0 bases, leaving 15 bases of the junction unmatched. This clone was observed once. Its antigen is not known. An assay was performed, and its level was deep. Genomic DNA of every subset was divided equally among multiple immunoSEQ plates. Replicate PCRs run on sorted subsets employed 200 ng DNA, 25,000 to 35,000 T cell genomes. Sequencing used immunoSEQ multiplex PCR; TCRdb keeps in-frame clones, though not all of them. Of about 2.1 million clones listed, roughly 93% are singletons.

The sample taken for sequencing was naive CD8+ T cells from PBMCs. The clonotype was recovered from a man aged 18 to 30 in good health. Some clones in this sample may be carry-over from other donors' samples. The chain employs TRBV27 and TRBJ2-1, with 12 bases that match TRBD2. The CDR3 DNA sequence: TGTGCCAGCAGTTTATCCTACTCCCTTCTAGCGGGAGGGCCCCCTGAGCAGTTCTTC. It encodes CASSLSYSLLAGGPPEQFF.